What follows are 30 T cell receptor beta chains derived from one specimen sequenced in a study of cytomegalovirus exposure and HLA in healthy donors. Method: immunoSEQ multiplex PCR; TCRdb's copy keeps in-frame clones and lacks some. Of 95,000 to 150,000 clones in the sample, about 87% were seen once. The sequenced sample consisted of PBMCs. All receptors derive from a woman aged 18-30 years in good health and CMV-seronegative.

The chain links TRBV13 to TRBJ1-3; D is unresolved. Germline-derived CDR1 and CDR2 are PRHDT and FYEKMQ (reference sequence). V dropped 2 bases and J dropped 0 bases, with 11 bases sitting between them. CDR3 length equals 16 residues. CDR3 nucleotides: TGTGCCAGCAGCTTACCAGGAACCAGCTCTGGAAACACCATATATTTT. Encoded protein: CASSLPGTSSGNTIYF.

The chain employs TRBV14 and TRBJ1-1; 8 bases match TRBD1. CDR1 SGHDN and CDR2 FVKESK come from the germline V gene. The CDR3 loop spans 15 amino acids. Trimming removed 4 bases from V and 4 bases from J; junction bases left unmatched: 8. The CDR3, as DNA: TGTGCCAGCAGCCGAAATCCCACAGGGGGCACTGAAGCTTTCTTT. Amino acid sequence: CASSRNPTGGTEAFF.

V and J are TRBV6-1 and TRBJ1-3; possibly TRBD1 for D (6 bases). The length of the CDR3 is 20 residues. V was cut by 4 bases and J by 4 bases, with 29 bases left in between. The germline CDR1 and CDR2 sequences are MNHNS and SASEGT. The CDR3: CASSVGFGRRGTGIGNTIYF. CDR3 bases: TGTGCCAGCAGTGTAGGTTTCGGTCGGAGAGGAACAGGGATCGGAAACACCATATATTTT.

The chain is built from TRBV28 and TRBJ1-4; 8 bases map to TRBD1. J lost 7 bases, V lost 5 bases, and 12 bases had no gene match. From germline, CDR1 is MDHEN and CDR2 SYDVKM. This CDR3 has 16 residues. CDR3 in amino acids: CASSPNPGGYGEKLFF. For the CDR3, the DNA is TGTGCCAGCAGTCCTAATCCAGGGGGCTATGGTGAAAAACTGTTTTTT.

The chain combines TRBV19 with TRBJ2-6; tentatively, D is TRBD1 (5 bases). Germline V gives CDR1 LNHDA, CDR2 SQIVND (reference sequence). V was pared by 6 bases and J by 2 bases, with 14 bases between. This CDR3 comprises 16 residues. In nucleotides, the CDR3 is TGTGCCAGTAGGAACCCCAGGGTGGCTGGGGCCAACGTCCTGACTTTC. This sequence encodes CASRNPRVAGANVLTF.

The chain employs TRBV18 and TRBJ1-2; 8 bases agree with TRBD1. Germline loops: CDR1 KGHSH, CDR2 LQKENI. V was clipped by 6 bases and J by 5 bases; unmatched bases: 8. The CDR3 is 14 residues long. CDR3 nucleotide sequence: TGTGCCAGCTCTCCAGGACAGGGTGGTTATGGCTACACCTTC. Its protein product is CASSPGQGGYGYTF. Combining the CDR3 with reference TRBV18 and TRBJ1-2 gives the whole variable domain NAGVMQNPRHLVRRRGQEARLRCSPMKGHSHVYWYRQLPEEGLKFMVYLQKENIIDESGMPKERFSAEFPKEGPSILRIQQVVRGDSAAYFCASSPGQGGYGYTFGSGTRLTVV.

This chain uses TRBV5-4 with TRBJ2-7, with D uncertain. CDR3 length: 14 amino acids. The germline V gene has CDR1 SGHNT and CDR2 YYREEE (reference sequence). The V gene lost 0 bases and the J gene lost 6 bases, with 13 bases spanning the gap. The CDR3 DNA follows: TGTGCCAGCAGCTTGGGTTCCCAAGTCGGCGAGCAGTACTTC. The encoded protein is CASSLGSQVGEQYF.

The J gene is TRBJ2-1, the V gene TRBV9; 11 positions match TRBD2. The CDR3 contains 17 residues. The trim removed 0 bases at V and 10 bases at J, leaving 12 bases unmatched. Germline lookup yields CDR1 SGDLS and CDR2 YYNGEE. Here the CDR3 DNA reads TGTGCCAGCAGCGTAGGTGGAACTAGCGGGAGATCGGAGGAGCAGTTCTTC. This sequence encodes CASSVGGTSGRSEEQFF.

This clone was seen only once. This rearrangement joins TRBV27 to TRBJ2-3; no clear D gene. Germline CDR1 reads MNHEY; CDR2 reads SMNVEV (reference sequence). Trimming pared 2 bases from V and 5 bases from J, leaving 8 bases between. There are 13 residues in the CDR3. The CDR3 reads CASSLGHGDTQYF. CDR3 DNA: TGTGCCAGCAGTTTAGGGCACGGAGATACGCAGTATTTT.

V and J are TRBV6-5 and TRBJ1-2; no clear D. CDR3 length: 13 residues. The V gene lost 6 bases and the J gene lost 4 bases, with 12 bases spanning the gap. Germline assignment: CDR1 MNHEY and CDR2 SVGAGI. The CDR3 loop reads CASSSQSIYGYTF. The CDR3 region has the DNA TGTGCCAGCAGCTCACAGAGCATCTATGGCTACACCTTC.

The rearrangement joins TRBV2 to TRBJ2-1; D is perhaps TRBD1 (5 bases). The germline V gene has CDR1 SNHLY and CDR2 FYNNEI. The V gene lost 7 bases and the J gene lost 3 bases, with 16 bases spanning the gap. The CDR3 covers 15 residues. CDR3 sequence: CASKVDGQDYNEQFF. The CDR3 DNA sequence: TGTGCCAGCAAAGTTGACGGACAAGACTACAATGAGCAGTTCTTC.

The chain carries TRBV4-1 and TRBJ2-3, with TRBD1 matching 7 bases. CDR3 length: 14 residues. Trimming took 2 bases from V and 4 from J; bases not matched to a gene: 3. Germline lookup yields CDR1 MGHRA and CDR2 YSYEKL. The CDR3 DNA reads TGCGCCAGCAGCCAACCCGACAGGGCAGATACGCAGTATTTT. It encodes CASSQPDRADTQYF.

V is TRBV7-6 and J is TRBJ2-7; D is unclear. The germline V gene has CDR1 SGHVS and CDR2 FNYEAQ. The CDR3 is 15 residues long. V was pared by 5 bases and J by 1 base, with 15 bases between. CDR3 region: CASSPDPGLSYEQYF. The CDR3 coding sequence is TGTGCCAGCAGCCCAGACCCTGGGCTTTCCTACGAGCAGTACTTC.

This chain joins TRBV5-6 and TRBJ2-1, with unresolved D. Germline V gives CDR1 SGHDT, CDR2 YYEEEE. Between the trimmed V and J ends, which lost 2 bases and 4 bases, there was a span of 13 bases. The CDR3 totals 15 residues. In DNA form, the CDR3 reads TGTGCCAGCAGCTTTTATAGTTTGGTATACAATGAGCAGTTCTTC. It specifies CASSFYSLVYNEQFF. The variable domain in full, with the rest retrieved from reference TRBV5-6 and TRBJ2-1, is DAGVTQSPTHLIKTRGQQVTLRCSPKSGHDTVSWYQQALGQGPQFIFQYYEEEERQRGNFPDRFSGHQFPNYSSELNVNALLLGDSALYLCASSFYSLVYNEQFFGPGTRLTVL.

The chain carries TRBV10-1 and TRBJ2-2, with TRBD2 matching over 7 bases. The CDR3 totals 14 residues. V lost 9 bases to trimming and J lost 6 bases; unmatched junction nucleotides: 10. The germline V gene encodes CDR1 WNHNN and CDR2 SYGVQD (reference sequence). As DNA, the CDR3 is TGCGCCAGTGCCGCGGGAGCTAGGCCCGGGGAGCTGTTTTTT. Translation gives CASAAGARPGELFF.

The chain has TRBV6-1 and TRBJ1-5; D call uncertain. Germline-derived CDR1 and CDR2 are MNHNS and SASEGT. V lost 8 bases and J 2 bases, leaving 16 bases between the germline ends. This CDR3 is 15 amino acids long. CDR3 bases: TGTGCCAGCGGTCGGCGGGGAGTGGGCAATCAGCCCCAGCATTTT. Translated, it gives CASGRRGVGNQPQHF.

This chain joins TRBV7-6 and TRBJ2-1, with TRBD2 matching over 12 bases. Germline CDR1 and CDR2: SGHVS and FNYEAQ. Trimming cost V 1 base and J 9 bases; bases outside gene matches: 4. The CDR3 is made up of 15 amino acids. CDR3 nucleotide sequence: TGTGCCAGCAGCTTAGGACTAGCGGGAGTTCTTGAGCAGTTCTTC. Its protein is CASSLGLAGVLEQFF.

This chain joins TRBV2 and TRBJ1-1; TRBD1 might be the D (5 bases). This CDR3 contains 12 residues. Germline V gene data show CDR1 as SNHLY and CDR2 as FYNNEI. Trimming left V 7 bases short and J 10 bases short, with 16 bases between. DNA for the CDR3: TGTGCCAGCACCCCAGAGGGGCGGGGAGCTTTCTTT. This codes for CASTPEGRGAFF. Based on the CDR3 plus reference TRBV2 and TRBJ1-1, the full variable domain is EPEVTQTPSHQVTQMGQEVILRCVPISNHLYFYWYRQILGQKVEFLVSFYNNEISEKSEIFDDQFSVERPDGSNFTLKIRSTKLEDSAMYFCASTPEGRGAFFGQGTRLTVV.

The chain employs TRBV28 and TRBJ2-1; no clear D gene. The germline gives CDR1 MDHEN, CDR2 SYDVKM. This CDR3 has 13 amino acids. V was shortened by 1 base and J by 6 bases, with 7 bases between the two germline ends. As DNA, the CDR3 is TGTGCCAGCAGTTTATTGACACTCAATGAGCAGTTCTTC. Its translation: CASSLLTLNEQFF.

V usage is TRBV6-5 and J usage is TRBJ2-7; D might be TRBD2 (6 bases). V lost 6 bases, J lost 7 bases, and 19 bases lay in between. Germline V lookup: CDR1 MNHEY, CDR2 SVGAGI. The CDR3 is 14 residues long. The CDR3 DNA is TGTGCCAGCAGCCGGGGACTTAGCTTCCGTGAGCAGTACTTC. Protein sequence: CASSRGLSFREQYF.

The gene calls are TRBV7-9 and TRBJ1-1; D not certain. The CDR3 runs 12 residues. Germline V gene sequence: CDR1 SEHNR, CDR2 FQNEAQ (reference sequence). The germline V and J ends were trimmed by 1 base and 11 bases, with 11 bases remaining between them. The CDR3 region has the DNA TGTGCCAGCAGCTTAGGAGGGTCACCCGCTTTCTTT. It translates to CASSLGGSPAFF.

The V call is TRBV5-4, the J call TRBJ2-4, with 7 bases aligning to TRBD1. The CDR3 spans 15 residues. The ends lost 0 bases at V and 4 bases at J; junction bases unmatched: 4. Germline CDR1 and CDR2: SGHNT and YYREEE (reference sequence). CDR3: CASSLEQGVKNIQYF. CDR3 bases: TGTGCCAGCAGCTTGGAGCAGGGGGTAAAAAACATTCAGTACTTC.

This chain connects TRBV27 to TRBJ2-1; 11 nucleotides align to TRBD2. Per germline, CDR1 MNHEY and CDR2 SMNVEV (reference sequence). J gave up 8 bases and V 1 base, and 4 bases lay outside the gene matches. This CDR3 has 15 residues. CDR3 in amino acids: CASSLWLAGGDEQFF. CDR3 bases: TGTGCCAGCAGTTTATGGCTAGCGGGAGGCGATGAGCAGTTCTTC.

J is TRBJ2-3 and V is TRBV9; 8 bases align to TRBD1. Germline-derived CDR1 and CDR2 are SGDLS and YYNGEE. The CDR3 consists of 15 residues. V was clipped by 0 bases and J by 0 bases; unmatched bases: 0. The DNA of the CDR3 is TGTGCCAGCAGCGTAGACAGGGGGAGCACAGATACGCAGTATTTT. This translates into CASSVDRGSTDTQYF.

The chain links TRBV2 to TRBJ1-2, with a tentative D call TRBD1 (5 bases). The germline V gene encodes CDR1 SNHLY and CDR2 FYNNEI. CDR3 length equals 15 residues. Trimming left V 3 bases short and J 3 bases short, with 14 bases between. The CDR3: CASSDSRQPHYGYTF. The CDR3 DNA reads TGTGCCAGCAGTGATTCGCGACAGCCCCACTATGGCTACACCTTC.

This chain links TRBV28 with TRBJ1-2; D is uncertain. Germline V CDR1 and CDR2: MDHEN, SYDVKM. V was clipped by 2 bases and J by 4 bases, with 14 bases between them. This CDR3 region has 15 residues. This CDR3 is CASSLSLVQVYGYTF. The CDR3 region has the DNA TGTGCCAGCAGTTTAAGCTTAGTCCAGGTCTATGGCTACACCTTC.

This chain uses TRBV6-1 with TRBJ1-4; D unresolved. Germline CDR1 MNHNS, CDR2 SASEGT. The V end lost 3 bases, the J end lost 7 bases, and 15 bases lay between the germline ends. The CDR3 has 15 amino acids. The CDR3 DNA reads TGTGCCAGCAGTGAGGTCGGGTACGCTGGTGAAAAACTGTTTTTT. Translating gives CASSEVGYAGEKLFF.

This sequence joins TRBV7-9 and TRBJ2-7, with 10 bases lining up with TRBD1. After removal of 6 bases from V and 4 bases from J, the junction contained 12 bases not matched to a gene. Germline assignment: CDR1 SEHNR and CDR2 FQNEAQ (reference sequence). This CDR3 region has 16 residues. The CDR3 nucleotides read TGTGCCAGCAGTTCCGCGGCCGGGACAGGGGTATACGAGCAGTACTTC. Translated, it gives CASSSAAGTGVYEQYF.

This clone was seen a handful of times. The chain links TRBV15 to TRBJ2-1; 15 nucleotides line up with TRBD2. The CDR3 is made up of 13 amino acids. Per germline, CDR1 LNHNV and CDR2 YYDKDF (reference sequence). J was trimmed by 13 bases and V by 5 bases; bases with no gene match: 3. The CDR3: CATSGLAGGRQFF. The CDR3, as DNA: TGTGCCACCAGCGGACTAGCGGGGGGGCGTCAGTTCTTC.

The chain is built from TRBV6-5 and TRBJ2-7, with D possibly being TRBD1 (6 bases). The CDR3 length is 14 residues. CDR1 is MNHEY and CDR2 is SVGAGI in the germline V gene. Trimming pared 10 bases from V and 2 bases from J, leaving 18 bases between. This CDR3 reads CATGPRQDPYEQYF. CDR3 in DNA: TGTGCCACCGGACCGAGACAGGACCCCTACGAGCAGTACTTC.